Following are 25 T cell receptor beta chains from one sample sequenced in a study of T cell responses to AZD1222 COVID-19 vaccine. Here immunoSEQ multiplex PCR was the method, and the copy in TCRdb shows in-frame clones only, minus some. Of around 91,000 clones in the sample, 88% were seen once. Sample: peripheral blood, taken on day 0 of AZD1222 vaccination. All receptors come from an adult in good health.

CDR3 sequence: CASSLGPVEQYF. Here the CDR3 DNA reads TGTGCCAGCAGCTTGGGGCCGGTCGAGCAGTACTTC. The V call is TRBV7-9, the J call TRBJ2-7, with TRBD1 as a possible D gene (5 bases). The CDR3 is made up of 12 amino acids. Germline-derived CDR1 and CDR2 are SEHNR and FQNEAQ (reference sequence). V shed 3 bases and J shed 6 bases, with 9 bases lying between them.

This clone was counted only a few times. The chain carries TRBV2 and TRBJ2-1; 15 nucleotides line up with TRBD2. CDR3 size: 16 residues. Germline V gene data show CDR1 as SNHLY and CDR2 as FYNNEI. V dropped 8 bases and J dropped 8; count of bases not matched to a gene: 10. The CDR3 spells CASPSGLAGGGDEQFF. Written as DNA, the CDR3 is TGTGCCAGCCCCTCGGGACTAGCGGGAGGCGGCGATGAGCAGTTCTTC. The full variable domain, with the rest looked up from reference TRBV2 and TRBJ2-1, is EPEVTQTPSHQVTQMGQEVILRCVPISNHLYFYWYRQILGQKVEFLVSFYNNEISEKSEIFDDQFSVERPDGSNFTLKIRSTKLEDSAMYFCASPSGLAGGGDEQFFGPGTRLTVL.

This CDR3 is CASSPRGGGYNEQFF. In DNA form, the CDR3 reads TGTGCCAGCAGCCCCCGCGGGGGGGGATACAATGAGCAGTTCTTC. The chain combines TRBV13 with TRBJ2-1, with 9 bases aligning to TRBD2. The CDR3 loop spans 15 amino acids. V lost 5 bases to trimming and J lost 4 bases; unmatched junction nucleotides: 6. Germline V gene sequence: CDR1 PRHDT, CDR2 FYEKMQ (reference sequence).

The chain carries TRBV18 and TRBJ2-3; TRBD1 matches 10 bases. Trimming removed 2 bases from V and 1 base from J; junction bases left unmatched: 3. Per germline, CDR1 KGHSH and CDR2 LQKENI. The CDR3 is 16 residues long. The CDR3 region is CASSPGGTGGTDTQYF. The CDR3 DNA reads TGTGCCAGCTCACCAGGTGGGACAGGGGGCACAGATACGCAGTATTTT.

J is TRBJ2-3 and V is TRBV7-2, with 7 nucleotides matching TRBD2. CDR3 length: 16 amino acids. Germline V lookup: CDR1 SGHTA, CDR2 FQGNSA. V trimming: 5 bases; J trimming: 0 bases; junction bases outside the gene matches: 8. DNA for the CDR3: TGTGCCAGCAGCCGGATGAGCGGGGTTAGCACAGATACGCAGTATTTT. Translating gives CASSRMSGVSTDTQYF.

This clone was recorded only once. The rearrangement joins TRBV28 to TRBJ2-1; TRBD2 aligns across 10 bases. Germline assignment: CDR1 MDHEN and CDR2 SYDVKM. The CDR3 loop spans 16 amino acids. V lost 7 bases and J lost 4; bases outside the gene matches: 10. In DNA form, the CDR3 reads TGTGCCAGCACGCTCCTAGCTAGCGGGAGTTACAATGAGCAGTTCTTC. It is translated as CASTLLASGSYNEQFF.

This clone was seen once. This rearrangement joins TRBV7-8 to TRBJ1-5, with 9 bases matching TRBD1. CDR3 size: 16 residues. The V and J ends lost 5 bases and 6 bases, in that order; junction bases with no gene match: 11. The germline CDR1 and CDR2 sequences are SGHVS and FQNEAQ. This CDR3 is CASSISSGQGLQPQHF. The CDR3 DNA is TGTGCCAGCAGCATCTCTTCGGGACAGGGCCTTCAGCCCCAGCATTTT.

The V and J genes are TRBV29-1 and TRBJ1-1; D ambiguous. This CDR3 contains 13 residues. The V end was cut by 4 bases, the J end by 4 bases, with 13 bases between. CDR1 is SQVTM and CDR2 is ANQGSEA in the germline V gene. The DNA of the CDR3 is TGCAGCGTTGTGAGGCAGTTCGGCACTGAAGCTTTCTTT. Protein: CSVVRQFGTEAFF.

This sequence joins TRBV25-1 and TRBJ2-3; D may be TRBD1 (6 bases). The germline V gene encodes CDR1 MGHDK and CDR2 SYGVNS. The CDR3 spans 18 residues. Trimming pared 3 bases from V and 3 bases from J, leaving 22 bases between. The CDR3 is CASSDPQWGPSGTDTQYF. In DNA, the CDR3 is TGTGCCAGCAGTGACCCGCAGTGGGGGCCGTCAGGGACAGATACGCAGTATTTT.

V gene TRBV18 combines with J gene TRBJ1-2, with a tentative D call TRBD1 (6 bases). Germline assignment: CDR1 KGHSH and CDR2 LQKENI. Trimming removed 1 base from V and 3 bases from J, with 6 bases in between. The CDR3 extends over 13 amino acids. The CDR3 DNA reads TGTGCCAGCTCACCACAGGGGGACTATGGCTACACCTTC. This encodes CASSPQGDYGYTF. The whole variable domain, filled in from reference TRBV18 and TRBJ1-2, reads NAGVMQNPRHLVRRRGQEARLRCSPMKGHSHVYWYRQLPEEGLKFMVYLQKENIIDESGMPKERFSAEFPKEGPSILRIQQVVRGDSAAYFCASSPQGDYGYTFGSGTRLTVV.

The V call is TRBV4-3, the J call TRBJ2-1; D may be TRBD2 (5 bases). This CDR3 is 21 amino acids long. Germline V lookup: CDR1 LGHNA, CDR2 YSLEER. V was pared by 0 bases and J by 0 bases, with 24 bases between. The CDR3 loop is CASSQDPWTLNGYNSYNEQFF. The DNA of the CDR3 is TGCGCCAGCAGCCAAGATCCTTGGACTCTAAATGGCTATAACTCCTACAATGAGCAGTTCTTC.

This clone has a handful of counts. CDR3 DNA sequence: TGTGCCAGCAGTTTCCAGGGCTCTAGCACAGATACGCAGTATTTT. Its protein product is CASSFQGSSTDTQYF. The genes are TRBV6-5 and TRBJ2-3, with D tentatively TRBD1 (5 bases). Trimming left V 4 bases short and J 0 bases short, with 11 bases between. CDR3 length equals 15 residues. Germline CDR1 is MNHEY and CDR2 is SVGAGI.

The gene calls are TRBV7-2 and TRBJ2-2; 7 nucleotides agree with TRBD1. The CDR3 contains 15 residues. V trimming: 0 bases; J trimming: 9 bases; junction bases outside the gene matches: 7. Germline V gene sequence: CDR1 SGHTA, CDR2 FQGNSA. CDR3 loop: CASSLAGPTGRELFF. Here the CDR3 DNA reads TGTGCCAGCAGCTTAGCGGGGCCGACAGGGAGGGAGCTGTTTTTT.

The rearrangement links TRBV19 to TRBJ1-2, with 10 bases fitting TRBD1. V shed 7 bases and J 4 bases; nucleotides not matched to a gene: 9. The germline V gene encodes CDR1 LNHDA and CDR2 SQIVND (reference sequence). The CDR3 consists of 15 residues. CDR3 sequence: CASKQPGTGAYGYTF. The CDR3 coding sequence is TGTGCCAGTAAGCAACCCGGGACAGGGGCCTATGGCTACACCTTC.

V and J are TRBV5-5 and TRBJ2-6; 10 bases agree with TRBD1. The CDR3 totals 18 residues. After removal of 4 bases from V and 6 bases from J, the junction contained 13 bases not matched to a gene. Germline V gene lookup returns CDR1 SGHKS and CDR2 YYEKEE (reference sequence). The CDR3 DNA reads as TGTGCCAGCAGCGCCCGGGACAGGGGCGTCCGGGAGGCCAACGTCCTGACTTTC. As protein: CASSARDRGVREANVLTF.

V and J are TRBV10-3 and TRBJ2-7, with TRBD2 identical over 8 bases. CDR1 and CDR2 from the germline V gene are ENHRY and SYGVKD. This CDR3 region has 13 residues. With 11 bases clipped from V and 6 bases from J, the junction kept 12 bases outside the gene matches. The CDR3 reads CAGKRERSREQYF. DNA of the CDR3: TGTGCCGGAAAGCGGGAGAGGTCGCGCGAGCAGTACTTC.

This chain connects TRBV20-1 to TRBJ1-6, with D tentatively TRBD1 (5 bases). The V gene's germline CDR1 is DFQATT and CDR2 SNEGSKA (reference sequence). The CDR3 length is 13 residues. Trimming took off 3 bases at V and 7 bases at J, with 10 bases between the two ends. This CDR3 is CSASTRANSPLHF. In DNA, the CDR3 is TGCAGTGCTAGTACCAGGGCCAATTCACCCCTCCACTTT.

The V call is TRBV9, the J call TRBJ1-5; D may be TRBD1 (5 bases). Deletions cut 2 bases from V and 5 bases from J, with 8 bases between. The CDR3 runs 13 residues. Germline V lookup: CDR1 SGDLS, CDR2 YYNGEE. The DNA of the CDR3 is TGTGCCAGCAGCGTCGAAGGGGATCAGCCCCAGCATTTT. Translating gives CASSVEGDQPQHF.

The chain employs TRBV9 and TRBJ2-1; TRBD2 matches 10 bases. Germline CDR1 is SGDLS and CDR2 is YYNGEE. Germline trimming cut 2 bases from V and 2 bases from J; bases unmatched to any gene: 4. The CDR3 is 16 amino acids. The CDR3 coding sequence is TGTGCCAGCAGCGTCGCTAGCGGGGGAACCTACAATGAGCAGTTCTTC. Amino acid sequence: CASSVASGGTYNEQFF.

This chain joins TRBV5-5 and TRBJ1-1; D gene ambiguous. Trimming stripped 0 bases from V and 0 bases from J, with 12 bases between. CDR3 length equals 16 residues. Germline V CDR1 and CDR2: SGHKS, YYEKEE (reference sequence). The CDR3 nucleotides are TGTGCCAGCAGCTTGGAGCGGATGGCGGTGAACACTGAAGCTTTCTTT. This gives the protein CASSLERMAVNTEAFF.

This chain links TRBV12-5 with TRBJ1-1, with 9 positions matching TRBD1. This CDR3 has 16 residues. From germline, CDR1 is LGHNT and CDR2 FRNRAP. V lost 1 base, J lost 5 bases, and 8 bases stayed unmatched. The CDR3 sequence: CASGLEGGQGLTEAFF. CDR3 sequence (DNA): TGTGCTAGTGGTTTGGAAGGGGGACAGGGTCTGACTGAAGCTTTCTTT.

The CDR3 DNA follows: TGTGCCAGCAGTGCCGCTCCTAAACTGTTTTTT. It encodes CASSAAPKLFF. The chain links TRBV27 to TRBJ1-4; D is unresolved. V lost 5 bases and J 11 bases, leaving 9 bases between the germline ends. This CDR3 comprises 11 residues. Germline V gives CDR1 MNHEY, CDR2 SMNVEV (reference sequence).

This clone was seen only a few times. The gene calls are TRBV6-5 and TRBJ1-1; D gene uncertain. V shed 6 bases and J shed 1 base, with 12 bases lying between them. The germline gives CDR1 MNHEY, CDR2 SVGAGI. This CDR3 is built from 14 residues. The CDR3 sequence is CASSPGPGNTEAFF. CDR3 sequence (DNA): TGTGCCAGCAGCCCCGGTCCCGGGAACACTGAAGCTTTCTTT.

The rearrangement joins TRBV7-2 to TRBJ2-5; TRBD2 aligns across 7 bases. The CDR3 is 15 amino acids. CDR1 and CDR2 (germline): SGHTA, FQGNSA. The V and J ends lost 5 bases and 4 bases, in that order; junction bases with no gene match: 10. CDR3 residues: CASSPAGTTRETQYF. The CDR3 DNA sequence: TGTGCCAGCAGCCCAGCGGGGACCACCAGAGAGACCCAGTACTTC.

This clone was counted a few times. The chain combines TRBV28 with TRBJ2-2, with TRBD2 identical over 11 bases. Trimming removed 7 bases from V and 0 bases from J; junction bases left unmatched: 7. Per germline, CDR1 MDHEN and CDR2 SYDVKM. The CDR3 runs to 17 residues. CDR3 residues: CASTPTSGMPNTGELFF. As DNA, the CDR3 is TGTGCCAGCACCCCGACTAGCGGGATGCCGAACACCGGGGAGCTGTTTTTT.